This TCR beta chain was obtained from a study of blood T cell repertoires in COVID-19. Clones were sequenced by immunoSEQ multiplex PCR, and TCRdb holds only the in-frame ones, with some missing. This table holds 170,000 or so clones, roughly 86% found once. This CDR3 spans 15 amino acids. Germline-derived CDR1 and CDR2 are MNHEY and SVGEGT. V lost 2 bases, J lost 4 bases, and 7 bases stayed unmatched. V is TRBV6-2 or TRBV6-3 and J is TRBJ1-2, with 7 positions matching TRBD1. This sequence originates from a man between 60 and 70 years old with COVID-19, enrolled during active disease. Sequenced: peripheral blood. In DNA, the CDR3 is TGTGCCAGCAGTTACGAGGGGGCGTTGGTCTATGGCTACACCTTC. It codes for CASSYEGALVYGYTF.